This entry concerns a single TCR beta chain. Its target antigen remains unknown. Per-base qualities were not stored, and no clone one base away is much larger. These data belong to a study of blood T cell repertoires in COVID-19 (dated by TCRdb to 2018 to 2021). Background on the whole study: Collaborator samples came from the United States, Italy and Spain and covered acute and convalescent phases of COVID-19. The repertoires were released in a freely available public database meant as a resource for research on the immune response to SARS-CoV-2. HLA class I and class II types, where available, came from metadata supplied by the sample provider rather than from assay-based typing. The samples were drawn from two sources: the first 160 participants of the ongoing ImmuneRACE study, and 950 to 1,500 subjects contributed by 6 global collaborators. The material from the prospective study consisted of cDNA or gDNA derived from T cells, B-cell-depleted T cells, or PBMCs. Nearly every sample came with metadata listing a de-identified subject ID, COVID-19 status, age in years and sex. Subjects who had been exposed to COVID-19, were actively infected with it, or had recovered from it provided the deeply sampled blood TCRbeta repertoires that made up the dataset.

Participants in the prospective study were aged roughly 18 to 90 years, lived in 24 United States geographic areas, and enrolled through a virtual design. In the prospective study, participants were assigned to cohorts based on the clinical history participants reported in a screening survey and a study questionnaire. Exposed participants had been in contact with someone with a PCR-confirmed or clinician-diagnosed COVID-19 case within 2 weeks of study entry. In the prospective study, whole blood, serum and a nasopharyngeal or oropharyngeal swab were collected from each participant by mobile phlebotomists. Participants in the prospective study had the option to provide additional blood draws and questionnaires over a roughly 2-month period. Before DNA extraction, prospective study blood samples were shipped either frozen or at room temperature. From its cysteine to its phenylalanine, the CDR3 spans 13 amino acids. The kept DNA is CDR3 alone, 39 bases in frame from the first base. The germline V gene encodes CDR1 SGHRS and CDR2 YFSETQ. V loses 4 bases, J loses 4 bases, and the germline ends lie 12 bases apart.

The immunoSEQ Assay, a bias-controlled multiplex PCR, was used to amplify TCRbeta CDR3 regions from genomic DNA. The authors processed their data as follows. The number of nucleated cells in each sample was estimated from the amplification of reference gene primers within the assay. To quantify the absolute abundance of each unique TCRbeta CDR3 rearrangement, sequence reads were collapsed and filtered. For each sample, productive Simpson clonality was calculated as the square root of Simpson's diversity index across productive rearrangements. This is the immuneACCESS table as TCRdb keeps it, with only in-frame sequences that have V and J called. A part of the clones is gone; compared with another copy, unresolved V genes explain less than half, and the rest is unexplained. D and trimming come from the DNA, and the V and J calls and clone size come from that table. For this sample the table gives 250,000 or so clones, of which approximately 88% were detected only once. The top ten hold 3.1% of the sample.

Summary of the overall study and its limitations: The amount of clinical and demographic metadata varied by source and participant and was provided uncurated.

This TCR came from a middle-aged woman who had been exposed to COVID-19. The sequence joins TRBV5-1 to TRBJ2-7; the best D guess is TRBD1, with 6 bases matching. Sequenced input: PBMCs or T cells enriched from blood (not recorded which). The sequenced DNA is TGCGCCAGCAGCGTGGACAGAGAATACGAGCAGTACTTC. This yields the protein CASSVDREYEQYF.